These 12 T cell receptor beta chains share one sample of origin, sequenced in a study of T cells in Graves' hyperthyroidism and ophthalmopathy. It was RNA transcripts that yielded the amplified TCR beta CDR3 regions. HTBI primers were employed in a first-round RT-PCR of the TCR CDR3. MiXCR was run by TCRdb on the multiplex PCR reads, yielding one entry per CDR3 protein. The data contain 500,000 to 600,000 distinct CDR3 sequences, around 42% of them seen just once; the ten biggest clones take up about 20%. Material for sequencing was peripheral blood or thyroid tissue (not recorded which). The source is an adult woman with Graves' disease, either hyperthyroidism or ophthalmopathy (not recorded which).

J is TRBJ2-2 and V is TRBV19; TRBD1 agrees at 8 bases. The CDR3 is made up of 15 amino acids. CDR1 is LNHDA and CDR2 is SQIVND in the germline V gene (reference sequence). The J segment lost 1 base and the V segment lost 4 bases, leaving 2 bases of the junction unmatched. CDR3 protein: CASSTGTGNTGELFF. DNA of the CDR3: TGTGCCAGTAGTACGGGGACAGGGAACACCGGGGAGCTGTTTTTT.

The table lists this clonotype with many counts. The chain uses TRBV5-6 and TRBJ2-7, with D possibly matching TRBD2 (5 bases). This CDR3 spans 13 amino acids. Germline-derived CDR1 and CDR2 are SGHDT and YYEEEE. The V end was cut by 0 bases, the J end by 8 bases, with 12 bases between. The CDR3: CASSLGGERKQYF. Here the CDR3 DNA reads TGTGCCAGCAGCTTGGGTGGGGAGAGGAAGCAGTACTTC. The complete variable domain, with remaining parts taken from reference TRBV5-6 and TRBJ2-7, reads DAGVTQSPTHLIKTRGQQVTLRCSPKSGHDTVSWYQQALGQGPQFIFQYYEEEERQRGNFPDRFSGHQFPNYSSELNVNALLLGDSALYLCASSLGGERKQYFGPGTRLTVT.

This clonotype was seen more than once but under ten times. This sequence joins TRBV10-3 and TRBJ2-5, with 7 bases aligning to TRBD2. The CDR3 consists of 15 residues. Per the germline V gene, CDR1 is ENHRY and CDR2 is SYGVKD. V was pared by 0 bases and J by 5 bases, with 6 bases of the junction left unmatched. CDR3 DNA sequence: TGTGCCATCAGTGAGTCACGGGGAGGGTCGGAGACCCAGTACTTC. Its translation: CAISESRGGSETQYF.

This clonotype was observed many times. The V call is TRBV27, the J call TRBJ2-5; TRBD2 is a possible D gene (5 bases). Germline assignment: CDR1 MNHEY and CDR2 SMNVEV (reference sequence). There are 16 residues in the CDR3. The V end lost 6 bases, the J end lost 9 bases, and 26 bases lay between the germline ends. The CDR3 nucleotides are TGTGCCAGCAGCGGGATCCCCGGGCACAAATATTGGGCCCAGTACTTC. This encodes CASSGIPGHKYWAQYF.

This clonotype showed up many times. The chain employs TRBV5-1 and TRBJ2-5; unclear D gene. V gave up 4 bases and J gave up 1 base, with 11 bases separating them. Germline CDR1 is SGHRS and CDR2 is YFSETQ. This CDR3 is 14 amino acids long. Written as DNA, the CDR3 is TGCGCCAGCAGCCCAACTACCCCCCAAGAGACCCAGTACTTC. Encoded protein: CASSPTTPQETQYF.

This clonotype was counted many times. V usage is TRBV6-5 and J usage is TRBJ1-6, with D perhaps TRBD1 (6 bases). Trimming stripped 7 bases from V and 0 bases from J, with 16 bases between. CDR3 size: 17 residues. Germline V lookup: CDR1 MNHEY, CDR2 SVGAGI. CDR3 residues: CASTGQSQSSYNSPLHF. CDR3 in DNA: TGTGCCAGCACCGGACAGTCACAGAGCTCCTATAATTCACCCCTCCACTTT.

The DNA of the CDR3 is TGTGCCAGCAGCTATGGGACACCCAAAGTCGGTGGCTACTATGGCTACACCTTC. It translates to CASSYGTPKVGGYYGYTF. V and J are TRBV2 and TRBJ1-2, with TRBD1 as a possible D gene (6 bases). The CDR3 spans 18 residues. V lost 6 bases and J 3 bases, leaving 26 bases between the germline ends. The germline V gene has CDR1 SNHLY and CDR2 FYNNEI.

This clonotype was seen many times. The rearrangement links TRBV7-9 to TRBJ2-5; no clear D gene. Germline V gene data show CDR1 as SEHNR and CDR2 as FQNEAQ (reference sequence). Trimming removed 2 bases at V and 3 bases at J, with 13 bases between. The CDR3 contains 15 residues. The CDR3 coding sequence is TGTGCCAGCAGCTTATTTGGTAGCAGTGAAGAGACCCAGTACTTC. Its protein product is CASSLFGSSEETQYF.

This clonotype is a singleton in its sample. A much larger clone differs from this one at a single base, so this may be a read error. This chain links TRBV20-1 with TRBJ2-2; 10 nucleotides align to TRBD2. The CDR3 extends over 15 amino acids. With 3 bases clipped from V and 4 bases from J, the junction kept 5 bases outside the gene matches. From germline, CDR1 is DFQATT and CDR2 SNEGSKA (reference sequence). CDR3 region: CSARASGGSTGELFF. In DNA form, the CDR3 reads TGCAGTGCTAGGGCTAGCGGGGGAAGCACCGGGGAGCTGTTTTTT.

J is TRBJ2-7 and V is TRBV7-2; weak D call: TRBD1 (6 bases). The CDR3 runs to 12 residues. In germline, CDR1 is SGHTA, CDR2 FQGNSA. V lost 5 bases and J lost 6, with 11 bases in between. The CDR3 sequence is CASSTGLGEQYF. The CDR3, as DNA: TGTGCCAGCAGCACAGGGTTAGGCGAGCAGTACTTC.

This clonotype was recorded once. This chain connects TRBV2 to TRBJ2-7; 7 bases fit TRBD2. Germline V lookup: CDR1 SNHLY, CDR2 FYNNEI. This CDR3 spans 21 amino acids. The V gene end was trimmed by 6 bases and the J gene end by 2 bases; junction bases not matched to a gene: 28. This CDR3 reads CASSRLGGFAEAGRGAYEQYF. The CDR3 bases are TGTGCCAGCAGCCGCCTCGGGGGATTCGCTGAAGCGGGACGGGGAGCCTACGAGCAGTACTTC.

This clonotype turned up a few times. The V call is TRBV5-1, the J call TRBJ1-6; no clear D gene. Germline V CDR1 and CDR2: SGHRS, YFSETQ. Trimming cost V 5 bases and J 7 bases, with 13 bases left between them. The length of the CDR3 is 14 residues. CDR3 sequence (DNA): TGCGCCAGCAGATTAGAGGACCTAAATTCACCCCTCCACTTT. Protein product: CASRLEDLNSPLHF.